This entry features one T cell receptor beta chain sequence. This clone's antigen is unknown. Base qualities are not recorded, but no much larger clone differs from it by a single base. These data belong to a study of OX40 agonist ivuxolimab in advanced cancers. The study in broad terms: The costimulatory receptor OX40 (CD134) was targeted by ivuxolimab, a fully human IgG2 agonistic monoclonal antibody. Intravenous ivuxolimab was administered to patients every 2 weeks at six dose levels: 0.01, 0.1, 0.3, 1.5, 3 and 10 mg/kg. Prior anti-PD-1, anti-PD-L1 or anti-CTLA-4 therapy was permitted, and about two fifths of dose-escalation patients had received checkpoint inhibitors. The purpose of peripheral TCRbeta sequencing was to test whether ivuxolimab changed TCR sequence diversity and led to clonal T-cell expansion. In the dose-escalation cohort, 82.7% of patients were male, and the mean age was approximately 64 years, with a range of roughly 20 to 79. The paper describes the monotherapy dose-escalation part (N of about 50 patients) of the phase I trial of ivuxolimab. Partial responses occurred in three dose-escalation patients: two with cutaneous melanoma and one with hepatocellular carcinoma. Among the 52 dose-escalation patients, approximately 20 had hepatocellular carcinoma, about 15 melanoma, 9 renal cell carcinoma and 9 head and neck cancer. The study at large found these results: In the 0.1-3.0 mg/kg groups, partial responders had among the lowest normalized peripheral clonal expansion, particularly in CD8+ T cells. Low levels of normalized T-cell clonal expansion were also shown by some nonresponding patients. The antigen specificity of the clonally expanded peripheral T cells was not determined. At doses of 0.1 to 3.0 mg/kg, clonal expansion of both CD4+ and CD8+ T cells in blood was seen between baseline and week 6. After ivuxolimab, more expanded clones were found on average in CD8+ T cells than in CD4+ T cells.

To sequence the TCRbeta CDR3 region, genomic DNA was isolated from the sorted cells. TCRbeta CDR3 regions were sequenced using the immunoSEQ Assay. TCRdb re-hosts the immuneACCESS table, in-frame sequences only. Its copies lack some clones; in the studies checked, an unresolved V gene accounts for under half of them, and the cause for the rest is not known. Here the sample has 65,000 to 95,000 clones; approximately 86% occur a single time. The biggest ten clones account for 0.75% to 0.95% of the sample. Patients with autoimmune disease history or receiving systemic immunosuppression were excluded from the trial. Peripheral blood for TCR sequencing was collected from all dose cohorts at baseline, on cycle 4 day 1, and on cycle 7 day 1. Samples were obtained from an open-label, multicenter, first-in-human phase I dose-escalation trial of ivuxolimab. Adults with locally advanced or metastatic melanoma, renal cell carcinoma, hepatocellular carcinoma or head and neck squamous cell carcinoma were enrolled in the trial. CD4+ and CD8+ T cells were sorted separately from peripheral blood before TCR sequencing.

Sequences were derived from CD4+ or CD8+ T cells sorted from blood, sampled in a trial of the OX40 agonist ivuxolimab. The receptor was isolated from an adult with an advanced solid tumor such as melanoma, head and neck, liver or kidney cancer.

The nucleotides are TGCGCCAGCAGCTTGGCCGTGACAGACTCCTACGAGCAGTACTTC. Translated, this gives CASSLAVTDSYEQYF. This chain is built from TRBV5-1 and TRBJ2-7; a tentative D call is TRBD1 (5 bases match). V lost 0 bases and J lost 0 bases; the stretch between them is 10 bases long. The germline V gene gives CDR1 as SGHRS and CDR2 as YFSETQ. Spanning cysteine to phenylalanine, the CDR3 consists of 15 amino acids. Only CDR3 DNA is held: 45 bases, read in frame from base 1.